Below are 20 T cell receptor beta chains sequenced from a single sample in a study of T-cell reconstitution after alpha-beta-depleted transplantation in children. Unique molecular identifiers were incorporated during preparation of the TCRbeta library. TCRdb reprocessed the PCR reads with MiXCR, giving one entry per CDR3 protein. The sample records approximately 1,000,000 distinct CDR3 sequences, roughly 29% being singletons. The sample in question was PBMCs, mostly from graft donor cells, obtained 360 days after TCRalphabeta/CD19-depleted stem cell transplant. All receptors derive from a boy under three years old who had a stem cell transplant for SCID, so the T cells may come from the graft donor.

This clonotype was counted between two and nine times. The chain is built from TRBV5-1 and TRBJ2-2, with 7 positions matching TRBD1. This CDR3 contains 15 residues. In germline, CDR1 is SGHRS, CDR2 YFSETQ. V was clipped by 7 bases and J by 2 bases; unmatched bases: 8. This CDR3 reads CASCVGTVNTGELFF. The CDR3 DNA follows: TGCGCCAGCTGCGTCGGGACAGTTAACACCGGGGAGCTGTTTTTT. Full variable domain (missing parts from reference TRBV5-1 and TRBJ2-2): KAGVTQTPRYLIKTRGQQVTLSCSPISGHRSVSWYQQTPGQGLQFLFEYFSETQRNKGNFPGRFSGRQFSNSRSEMNVSTLELGDSALYLCASCVGTVNTGELFFGEGSRLTVL.

Worth noting for this clonotype: The conserved final phenylalanine or tryptophan is absent from the CDR3, which likely points to a read error. The chain is built from TRBV27 and TRBJ2-2; TRBD1 might be the D (6 bases). The CDR3 spans 13 residues. Trimming took 6 bases from V and 8 from J, leaving 13 bases between them. Germline V gene sequence: CDR1 MNHEY, CDR2 SMNVEV (reference sequence). The CDR3 loop reads CASRKQGWGELFS. The CDR3 DNA reads TGTGCCAGCAGGAAACAGGGTTGGGGGGAGCTGTTTTCT.

The rearrangement uses TRBV9 and TRBJ1-2; D remains ambiguous. The CDR3 has 13 amino acids. Trimming took off 1 base at V and 0 bases at J, with 4 bases between the two ends. The germline gives CDR1 SGDLS, CDR2 YYNGEE. DNA for the CDR3: TGTGCCAGCAGCGTAAGAACTAACTATGGCTACACCTTC. Translation: CASSVRTNYGYTF.

The rearrangement uses TRBV20-1 and TRBJ2-3; D is unclear. Germline CDR1 reads DFQATT; CDR2 reads SNEGSKA (reference sequence). Trimming pared 6 bases from V and 2 bases from J, leaving 12 bases between. CDR3 length: 13 residues. The chain's CDR3 is CSALIGPTDTQYF. The CDR3 DNA is TGCAGTGCCCTGATCGGGCCCACAGATACGCAGTATTTT.

This clonotype appeared once. The rearrangement links TRBV2 to TRBJ2-6; the D gene is possibly TRBD1 (5 bases). The CDR3 spans 16 residues. Germline V gives CDR1 SNHLY, CDR2 FYNNEI. Trimming removed 7 bases at V and 2 bases at J, with 15 bases between. The CDR3 region is CASTILGRTGANVLTF. DNA for the CDR3: TGTGCCAGCACCATTTTGGGGCGAACTGGGGCCAACGTCCTGACTTTC.

This clonotype has at least ten counts. CDR3 bases: TGTGCCAGCAGTTCAAGGGAGCCGCCCTACGAGCAGTACTTC. This sequence encodes CASSSREPPYEQYF. This chain joins TRBV28 and TRBJ2-7; tentatively, D is TRBD2 (5 bases). This CDR3 is built from 14 residues. CDR1 is MDHEN, CDR2 SYDVKM, per germline. Trimming left V 4 bases short and J 2 bases short, with 12 bases between.

This clonotype was observed a handful of times. The rearrangement uses TRBV7-9 and TRBJ2-1; tentative D call: TRBD2 (6 bases). The germline CDR1 and CDR2 sequences are SEHNR and FQNEAQ (reference sequence). V dropped 5 bases and J dropped 8 bases, with 19 bases sitting between them. The CDR3 spans 15 residues. The CDR3 nucleotides are TGTGCCAGCAGCATTAGGGACTTATCTATCGATGAGCAGTTCTTC. Amino acids: CASSIRDLSIDEQFF. Variable domain in full (rest from reference TRBV7-9 and TRBJ2-1): DTGVSQNPRHKITKRGQNVTFRCDPISEHNRLYWYRQTLGQGPEFLTYFQNEAQLEKSRLLSDRFSAERPKGSFSTLEIQRTEQGDSAMYLCASSIRDLSIDEQFFGPGTRLTVL.

This clonotype was seen a few times. The rearrangement links TRBV29-1 to TRBJ2-7; the match to TRBD2 covers 9 bases. Germline CDR1 reads SQVTM; CDR2 reads ANQGSEA. The CDR3 runs to 13 residues. V gave up 5 bases and J gave up 2 bases; unmatched junction bases: 4. The CDR3 here is CSVIAGATYEQYF. The CDR3, as DNA: TGCAGCGTTATAGCGGGGGCCACCTACGAGCAGTACTTC.

The chain has TRBV5-5 and TRBJ2-4; TRBD2 is a possible D gene (6 bases). The germline V and J ends were trimmed by 6 bases and 0 bases, with 13 bases remaining between them. Germline CDR1 and CDR2: SGHKS and YYEKEE (reference sequence). There are 15 residues in the CDR3. The CDR3 nucleotides read TGTGCCAGCACTGGGCCCGGGGGAGCCAAAAACATTCAGTACTTC. This encodes CASTGPGGAKNIQYF.

Only a few counts were recorded for this clonotype. This chain links TRBV20-1 with TRBJ1-1, with a possible D match to TRBD1 (6 bases). Trimming cost V 1 base and J 4 bases, with 13 bases left between them. The germline V gene encodes CDR1 DFQATT and CDR2 SNEGSKA (reference sequence). The CDR3 runs 14 residues. CDR3 loop: CSARGGGGSTEAFF. DNA of the CDR3: TGCAGTGCTAGAGGGGGGGGCGGGAGCACTGAAGCTTTCTTT.

The chain recombines TRBV12-3 or TRBV12-4 with TRBJ2-5; TRBD1 might be the D (5 bases). Trimming shortened V by 4 bases and J by 7 bases, and 10 bases separated the two germline ends. CDR3 length equals 12 residues. CDR3 nucleotides: TGTGCCAGCAGTTGGGGCGTGCTGACCCAGTACTTC. It translates to CASSWGVLTQYF.

The J gene is TRBJ1-2, the V gene TRBV5-1; 9 nucleotides align to TRBD1. Germline CDR1 reads SGHRS; CDR2 reads YFSETQ. This CDR3 has 14 amino acids. The V gene end was trimmed by 6 bases and the J gene end by 6 bases; junction bases not matched to a gene: 9. The CDR3 sequence is CASNRDRDLDGYTF. DNA for the CDR3: TGCGCCAGCAACCGGGACAGGGATCTGGATGGCTACACCTTC.

The chain has TRBV7-6 and TRBJ2-7, with 8 bases identical to TRBD1. CDR1 SGHVS and CDR2 FNYEAQ come from the germline V gene. V shed 1 base and J 3 bases; nucleotides not matched to a gene: 11. The CDR3 runs to 17 residues. CDR3 sequence (DNA): TGTGCCAGCAGCTTAGTTCCCCCGGGACAGGACCGCTACGAGCAGTACTTC. Its protein product is CASSLVPPGQDRYEQYF. Drawing the rest from reference TRBV7-6 and TRBJ2-7, the complete variable domain is GAGVSQSPRYKVTKRGQDVALRCDPISGHVSLYWYRQALGQGPEFLTYFNYEAQQDKSGLPNDRFSAERPEGSISTLTIQRTEQRDSAMYRCASSLVPPGQDRYEQYFGPGTRLTVT.

The rearrangement uses TRBV6-5 and TRBJ2-3; 8 bases fit TRBD2. V lost 3 bases, J lost 4 bases, and 12 bases stayed unmatched. Germline CDR1 MNHEY, CDR2 SVGAGI. The length of the CDR3 is 17 residues. The CDR3 spells CASSYMGSSGWADTQYF. The CDR3 DNA follows: TGTGCCAGCAGTTATATGGGGTCTAGCGGGTGGGCAGATACGCAGTATTTT.

This chain connects TRBV6-5 to TRBJ2-3; possible D gene TRBD2, 7 bases. Per the germline V gene, CDR1 is MNHEY and CDR2 is SVGAGI. V was shortened by 3 bases and J by 6 bases, with 13 bases between the two germline ends. The CDR3 covers 14 residues. The CDR3 DNA reads as TGTGCCAGCAGTTATCGGGGGGCCCGCGATACGCAGTATTTT. Translation: CASSYRGARDTQYF.

V gene TRBV10-3 combines with J gene TRBJ2-7, with a tentative D call TRBD1 (5 bases). There are 17 residues in the CDR3. Germline V gene lookup returns CDR1 ENHRY and CDR2 SYGVKD. V dropped 2 bases and J dropped 0 bases, with 17 bases sitting between them. CDR3 nucleotides: TGTGCCATCAGTGAGCCTCCGGCGTGGGGCCTCTCCTACGAGCAGTACTTC. As protein: CAISEPPAWGLSYEQYF.

The chain links TRBV4-1 to TRBJ2-7; 14 bases match TRBD2. The CDR3 spans 20 residues. J lost 0 bases, V lost 0 bases, and 10 bases had no gene match. Germline V gives CDR1 MGHRA, CDR2 YSYEKL. CDR3 DNA: TGCGCCAGCAGCCAAGATGATCCCGGACTAGCGGGGGGATACTCCTACGAGCAGTACTTC. Protein product: CASSQDDPGLAGGYSYEQYF.

In its sample, this clonotype was seen a few times. The rearrangement links TRBV5-1 to TRBJ2-3; D gene ambiguous. The ends were cut back, 4 bases at V and 7 bases at J, with 10 bases in the middle. This CDR3 has 12 amino acids. Germline V CDR1 and CDR2: SGHRS, YFSETQ. The CDR3 loop is CASSNEGNTQYF. CDR3 bases: TGCGCCAGCAGCAACGAAGGGAATACGCAGTATTTT.

J is TRBJ2-7 and V is TRBV20-1; 9 bases map to TRBD1. The CDR3 contains 16 residues. Trimming took 4 bases from V and 7 from J; bases not matched to a gene: 17. Germline V lookup: CDR1 DFQATT, CDR2 SNEGSKA (reference sequence). For the CDR3, the DNA is TGCAGTGCTATGTCCCCCCCGGGACAGGGAATATTGGAGCAGTACTTC. Its translation: CSAMSPPGQGILEQYF.

The CDR3 nucleotides are TGCAGTGCTACACTACTAGGAAGCACAGATACGCAGTATTTT. Protein product: CSATLLGSTDTQYF. The rearrangement uses TRBV20-1 and TRBJ2-3; maybe TRBD2 (5 bases). The length of the CDR3 is 14 residues. Germline values: CDR1 DFQATT, CDR2 SNEGSKA (reference sequence). With 4 bases removed from V and 0 bases from J, the gap between germline ends came to 11 bases.